This T cell receptor (beta chain) was profiled in a study of shared clonotypes between healthy human individuals. Whole-study findings and limits: In a few donors, roughly 5.2% of naive CD4 clonotypes appeared in common.

This CDR3 comprises 16 residues. Trimming pared 0 bases from V and 0 bases from J, leaving 8 bases between. Germline assignment: CDR1 KGHSH and CDR2 LQKENI. The authors split each subset's genomic DNA evenly across several immunoSEQ plates. TCRdb keeps only in-frame clones here, not all; method: immunoSEQ multiplex PCR. The sample records just over 2,000,000 clones, 90% to 95% being singletons. This clone was counted a single time. What it binds is not known. What was sequenced was naive CD4+ T cells sorted from blood. Stated subset: CD45RA+ positively selected. The chain recombines TRBV18 with TRBJ2-2; D call uncertain. This receptor was taken from a man aged 18-30 years in good health. The CDR3 DNA follows: TGTGCCAGCTCACCACCGTCCCAGCCGAACACCGGGGAGCTGTTTTTT. Translation gives CASSPPSQPNTGELFF.